This T cell receptor beta chain originates from a study of T cell changes during pregnancy in multiple sclerosis. TCRdb's copy holds only in-frame clones and misses some; the assay was immunoSEQ multiplex PCR. The table includes 38,000 or so clones, around 91% detected once. The receptor was isolated from a female donor with multiple sclerosis, enrolled in a pregnancy study. Source: CD4+ T cells from peripheral blood mononuclear cells, taken in the second trimester of pregnancy.

The CDR3 DNA is TGCGCCAGCAGCGACTCACCCCCCCCAGCGGCCTCCTACGAGCAGTACTTC. Protein product: CASSDSPPPAASYEQYF. This chain joins TRBV10-2 and TRBJ2-7, with D tentatively TRBD2 (5 bases). V was clipped by 6 bases and J by 0 bases, with 21 bases between them. Germline CDR1 WSHSY, CDR2 SAAADI. This CDR3 comprises 17 residues.